The source of this T cell receptor (beta chain) is a study of blood T cells in healthy people across ages. Healthy Russian Caucasian donors spanned ages about 6 to 100 years. The authors ran a second PCR of 7 to 11 cycles using a sample-barcoded 5' primer and a J-beta primer mix. TCRdb reprocessed the 5' RACE reads via MiXCR and lists one record per CDR3 protein. Of 1.2 million to 1.5 million distinct CDR3 sequences listed, approximately 59% are singletons. The sample comprised blood. The sequence was collected from a man aged 18 to 30 in good health.

The CDR3 nucleotides are TGTGCCAGCAGCTCTACACCTATTTGGGGCAATTCACCCCTCCACTTT. This encodes CASSSTPIWGNSPLHF. V usage is TRBV7-2 and J usage is TRBJ1-6; D might be TRBD1 (5 bases). V was pared by 4 bases and J by 7 bases, with 17 bases between. The CDR3 has 16 residues. CDR1 is SGHTA, CDR2 FQGNSA, per germline. The full variable domain, rest sourced from reference TRBV7-2 and TRBJ1-6, is GAGVSQSPSNKVTEKGKDVELRCDPISGHTALYWYRQSLGQGLEFLIYFQGNSAPDKSGLPSDRFSAERTGGSVSTLTIQRTQQEDSAVYLCASSSTPIWGNSPLHFGNGTRLTVT.